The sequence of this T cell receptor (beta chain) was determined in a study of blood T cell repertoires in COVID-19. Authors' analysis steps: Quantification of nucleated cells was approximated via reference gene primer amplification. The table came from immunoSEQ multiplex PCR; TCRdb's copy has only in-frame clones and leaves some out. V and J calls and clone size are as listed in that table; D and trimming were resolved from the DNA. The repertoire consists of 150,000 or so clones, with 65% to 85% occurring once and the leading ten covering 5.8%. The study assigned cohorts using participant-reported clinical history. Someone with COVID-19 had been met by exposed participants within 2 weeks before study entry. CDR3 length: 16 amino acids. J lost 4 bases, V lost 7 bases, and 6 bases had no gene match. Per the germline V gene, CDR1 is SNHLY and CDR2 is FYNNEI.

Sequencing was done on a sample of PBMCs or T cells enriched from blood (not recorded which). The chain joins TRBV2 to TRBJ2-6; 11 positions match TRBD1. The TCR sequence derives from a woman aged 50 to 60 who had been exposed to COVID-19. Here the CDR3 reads CASTGQGAPGANVLTF. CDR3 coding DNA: TGTGCCAGCACCGGACAGGGGGCGCCCGGGGCCAACGTCCTGACTTTC.